The 2 T cell receptor beta chains below were found in one sample sequenced in a study of T cell repertoires in cytomegalovirus infection. TCRdb passed the reads through MiXCR, listing each CDR3 protein once. The repertoire holds around 450,000 distinct CDR3 sequences, with roughly a third as singletons. Sample: PBMCs. Receptors originate from a human donor in good health (CMV status not recorded). Some clones in this sample may be carry-over from other donors' samples.

This rearrangement joins TRBV6-8 to TRBJ1-2; 9 nucleotides align to TRBD1. V trimming: 7 bases; J trimming: 8 bases; junction bases outside the gene matches: 14. The CDR3 loop spans 15 amino acids. Germline loops: CDR1 MNHGY, CDR2 SAAAGT. This chain's CDR3 is CASTSGTGRVSGYTF. The CDR3 DNA sequence: TGTGCCAGCACCTCTGGGACAGGGAGGGTCAGCGGCTACACCTTC.

The chain is built from TRBV9 and TRBJ1-4; D is unresolved. The V end lost 3 bases, the J end lost 7 bases, and 16 bases lay between the germline ends. This CDR3 spans 15 amino acids. CDR1 SGDLS and CDR2 YYNGEE come from the germline V gene. CDR3 DNA sequence: TGTGCCAGCAGCGCGACCGGGCTCCTGGGTGAAAAACTGTTTTTT. As protein: CASSATGLLGEKLFF.